This T cell receptor beta chain was recorded in a study of blood T cell repertoires in COVID-19. Assay used: immunoSEQ multiplex PCR; TCRdb lists only in-frame clones, some missing. The sample has about 150,000 clones, roughly 89% seen once. Sequenced sample: peripheral blood. The clonotype was recovered from a middle-aged man with acute or convalescent COVID-19.

The CDR3 DNA reads TGCGCCAGCAGCCATCCCTATGAAAAACTGTTTTTT. Amino acids: CASSHPYEKLFF. This chain joins TRBV4-1 and TRBJ1-4; no firm D call. Trimming left V 3 bases short and J 6 bases short, with 5 bases between. The CDR3 runs to 12 residues. CDR1 and CDR2 from the germline V gene are MGHRA and YSYEKL.